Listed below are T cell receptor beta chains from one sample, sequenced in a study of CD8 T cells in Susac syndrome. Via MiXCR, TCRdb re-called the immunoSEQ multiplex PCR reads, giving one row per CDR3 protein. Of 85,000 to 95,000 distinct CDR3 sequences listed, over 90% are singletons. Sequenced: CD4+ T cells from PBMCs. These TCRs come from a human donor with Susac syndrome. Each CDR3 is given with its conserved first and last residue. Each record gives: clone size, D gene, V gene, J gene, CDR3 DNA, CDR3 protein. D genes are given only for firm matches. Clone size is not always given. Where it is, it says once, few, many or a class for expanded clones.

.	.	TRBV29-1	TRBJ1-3	TGCAGCGTTGACCCAGGGGCGCGGGGAAACACCATATATTTT	CSVDPGARGNTIYF
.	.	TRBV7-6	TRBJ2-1	TGTGCCAGCAGCTTAGGCGCAGACAATGAGCAGTTCTTC	CASSLGADNEQFF
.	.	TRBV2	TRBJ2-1	TGTGCCAGCAGTGAACAAAGGGGTCCGGGAGAGCAGTTCTTC	CASSEQRGPGEQFF
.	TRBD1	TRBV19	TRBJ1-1	TGTGCCAGTAGTAACGGGGGGACAGGTCCTATCGGGACTGAAGCTTTCTTT	CASSNGGTGPIGTEAFF
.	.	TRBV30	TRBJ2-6	TGTGCCTGGAGGGAAAAAATCTCTGGGGCCAACGTCCTGACTTTC	CAWREKISGANVLTF
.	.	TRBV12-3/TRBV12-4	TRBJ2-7	TGTGCCAGCAGACGCCGGTGGGAGCAGTACTTC	CASRRRWEQYF
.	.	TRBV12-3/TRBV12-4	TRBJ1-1	TGTGCCGAATCGAGGGGGGGACCCAACACTGAAGCTTTCTTT	CAESRGGPNTEAFF
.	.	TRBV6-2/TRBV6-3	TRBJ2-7	TGTGCCAGCAGTTACTCGTTGGGGACTTACGAGCAGTACTTC	CASSYSLGTYEQYF
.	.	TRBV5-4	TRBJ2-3	TGTGCCAGCAGCTTGTTGCAGGGGCGCAGCACAGATACGCAGTATTTT	CASSLLQGRSTDTQYF
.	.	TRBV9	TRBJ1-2	TGTGCCAGCAGCGTAGGAGGGCCCCAAGGCTACACCTTC	CASSVGGPQGYTF
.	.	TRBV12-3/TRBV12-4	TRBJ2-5	TGTGCCAGCAGTCCCGTCAGACCCACAGAGACCCAGTACTTC	CASSPVRPTETQYF
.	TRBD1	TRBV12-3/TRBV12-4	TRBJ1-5	TGTGCCAGCAGCTCAGGGGGATGGCGGCAGCCCCAGCATTTT	CASSSGGWRQPQHF
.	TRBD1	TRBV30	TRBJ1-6	TGTGCCTGGAGTGTAGCCGGGACAGGGTCCATGGGGTCACCCCTCCACTTT	CAWSVAGTGSMGSPLHF
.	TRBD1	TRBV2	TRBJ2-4	TGTGCCAGCAGGGGACTGCAGGGGGCGAACATTCAGTACTTC	CASRGLQGANIQYF
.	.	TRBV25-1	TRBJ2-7	TGTGCCAGCAGTGAATCGCAAAGGAGGTACGAGCAGTACTTC	CASSESQRRYEQYF
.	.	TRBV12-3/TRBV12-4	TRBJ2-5	TGTGCCAGCAGGCCCGACAGGAGTCAAGAGACCCAGTACTTC	CASRPDRSQETQYF
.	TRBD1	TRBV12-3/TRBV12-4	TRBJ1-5	TGTGCCAGCAGAAAGACAGGGGGGGATCAGCCCCAGCATTTT	CASRKTGGDQPQHF
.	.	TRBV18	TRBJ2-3	TGTGCCAGCTCACCATTCCCCCTGGGAGGGGGCTTCCGTACAGATACGCAGTATTTT	CASSPFPLGGGFRTDTQYF
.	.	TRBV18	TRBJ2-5	TGTGCCAGCTCACCCCCGGCCGGCCCGAGAGAGACCCAGTACTTC	CASSPPAGPRETQYF
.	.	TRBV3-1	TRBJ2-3	TGTGCCAGCAGCCAAGTAGAGGATACGCAGTATTTT	CASSQVEDTQYF
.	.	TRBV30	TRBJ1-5	TGTGCCTGGAGTCCAGAGAGAAATCAGCCCCAGCATTTT	CAWSPERNQPQHF
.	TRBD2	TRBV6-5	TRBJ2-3	TGTGCCAGCAGTTACCCCCGCGAAGGAGCGGGGGGGCCAGATACGCAGTATTTT	CASSYPREGAGGPDTQYF
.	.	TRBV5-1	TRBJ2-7	TGCGCCAGCAGCTTGGTTCTAGCCGACTCCTACGAGCAGTACTTC	CASSLVLADSYEQYF
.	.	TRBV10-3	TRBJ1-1	TGTGCCATCAGTGAAAGTCTGGGCACTGAAGCTTTCTTT	CAISESLGTEAFF
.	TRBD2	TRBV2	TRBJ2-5	TGTGCCAGCAGTCCAGGACTAGCGGGGGAAGAGACCCAGTACTTC	CASSPGLAGEETQYF
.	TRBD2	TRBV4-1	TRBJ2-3	TGCGCCAGCAGCGACCAACTAGCGGGGATCACAGATACGCAGTATTTT	CASSDQLAGITDTQYF
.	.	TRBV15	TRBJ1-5	TGTGCCACCAGCAGAGGGGGATGGGATCAGCCCCAGCATTTT	CATSRGGWDQPQHF
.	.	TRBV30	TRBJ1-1	TGTGCCTGGAGTGACCAACAGGGAACGAAAGCTTTCTTT	CAWSDQQGTKAFF
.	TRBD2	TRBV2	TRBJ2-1	TGTGCCAGCAGTGGTTCCCTAGCGGGGGGGCGTCCTGAGCAGTTCTTC	CASSGSLAGGRPEQFF
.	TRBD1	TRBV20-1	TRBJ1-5	TGCAGTGCTAGACTAGGGGGCAGCAATCAGCCCCAGCATTTT	CSARLGGSNQPQHF
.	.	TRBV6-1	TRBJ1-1	TGTGCCAGCAGTTGGGGGGTAACCACTGAAGCTTTCTTT	CASSWGVTTEAFF
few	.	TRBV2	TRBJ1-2	TGTGCCAGCACTCAGGGACGGGACTATGGCTACACCTTC	CASTQGRDYGYTF
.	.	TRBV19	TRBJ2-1	TGTGCCAGTAGTATTCTGCGGATAGGGGATGAGCAGTTCTTC	CASSILRIGDEQFF
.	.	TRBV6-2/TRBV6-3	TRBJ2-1	TGTGCCAGCAGTTACGGAGGGGGTAAGAATGAGCAGTTCTTC	CASSYGGGKNEQFF
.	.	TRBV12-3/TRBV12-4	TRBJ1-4	TGTGCCAGCAGTTACAGGGTCGAGGGGGAAAAACTGTTTTTT	CASSYRVEGEKLFF
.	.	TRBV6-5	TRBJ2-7	TGTGCCAGCCGACAGTTTTCCTCCTACGAGCAGTACTTC	CASRQFSSYEQYF
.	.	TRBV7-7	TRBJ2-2	TGTGCTAGCAGCTTAGGCCTGGCCGGGGAGCTGTTTTTT	CASSLGLAGELFF
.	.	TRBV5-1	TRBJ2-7	TGCGCCAGCAGCTGGAGGGACAGATACGAGCAGTACTTC	CASSWRDRYEQYF
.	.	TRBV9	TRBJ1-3	TGTGCCAGCAGCGCCGAGGAACAGGGAAGAGTTGCTGGAAACACCATATATTTT	CASSAEEQGRVAGNTIYF
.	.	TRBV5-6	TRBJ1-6	TGTGCCAGCAGTACAGGGTGGGATAATTCACCCCTCCACTTT	CASSTGWDNSPLHF
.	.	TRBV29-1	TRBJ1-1	TGCAGCGTTGACTCGGGGTCCATGAACACTGAAGCTTTCTTT	CSVDSGSMNTEAFF
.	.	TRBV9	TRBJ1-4	TGTGCCAGCAGCGTAAAGGGAGGAGTGGGGGAAAAACTGTTTTTT	CASSVKGGVGEKLFF
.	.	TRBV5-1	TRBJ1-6	TGCGCCAGCAGCTTGGTACAGCAGGAATCACCCCTCCACTTT	CASSLVQQESPLHF
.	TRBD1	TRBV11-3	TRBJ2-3	TGTGCCAGCAGCCTCTCGGCGGGACAGGGGGGTCCAGATACGCAGTATTTT	CASSLSAGQGGPDTQYF
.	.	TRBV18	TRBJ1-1	TGTGCCAGCTCACCAACAGGGAAGGAAAACACTGAAGCTTTCTTT	CASSPTGKENTEAFF
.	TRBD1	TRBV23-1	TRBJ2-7	TGCGCCAGCAGCCCGATCGGGACAGGGGAGGTCGACGAGCAGTACTTC	CASSPIGTGEVDEQYF
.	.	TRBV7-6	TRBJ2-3	TGTGCCAGCAGCTTAGGTGAGGGTCAGGGTACGCAGTATTTT	CASSLGEGQGTQYF
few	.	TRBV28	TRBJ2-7	TGTGCCAGCAGTTTGACAGGCTACGAGCAGTACTTC	CASSLTGYEQYF
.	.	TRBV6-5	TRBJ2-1	TGTGCCAGCGGCCGCGGGGACTACAATGAGCAGTTCTTC	CASGRGDYNEQFF
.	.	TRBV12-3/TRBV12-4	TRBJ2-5	TGTGCCAGCAGTCTTAGGGGTGTCCAGTACTTC	CASSLRGVQYF
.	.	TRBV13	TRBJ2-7	TGTGCCAGCAGCTTAGCAGGGGCCTCCTACGAGCAGTACTTC	CASSLAGASYEQYF
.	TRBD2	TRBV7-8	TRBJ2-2	TGTGCCAGCAGCATATTGGCGGGGGGAAACACCGGGGAGCTGTTTTTT	CASSILAGGNTGELFF
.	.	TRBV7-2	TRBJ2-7	TGTGCCAGCAGCTTCACGGTTTCACCGGGGAGCGAGCAGTACTTC	CASSFTVSPGSEQYF
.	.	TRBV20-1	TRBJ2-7	TGCAGTGCTAGAGACGGGTCCCGGGGGCAATACGAGCAGTACTTC	CSARDGSRGQYEQYF
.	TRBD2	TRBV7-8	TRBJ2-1	TGTGCCAGCAGCGGTTTAGCGGGGGGGGCTCAGCTCGAGCAGTTCTTC	CASSGLAGGAQLEQFF
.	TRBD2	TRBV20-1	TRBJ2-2	TGCAGTGCTAGATTAGCGGGGGTGGGCACCGGGGAGCTGTTTTTT	CSARLAGVGTGELFF
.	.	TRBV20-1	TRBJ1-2	TGCAGTGCCCCTGATCCGCCCTATGGCTACACCTTC	CSAPDPPYGYTF
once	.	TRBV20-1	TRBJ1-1	TGCAGTGCTAGGATCTCTGGGGGCACTGAAGCTTTCTTT	CSARISGGTEAFF